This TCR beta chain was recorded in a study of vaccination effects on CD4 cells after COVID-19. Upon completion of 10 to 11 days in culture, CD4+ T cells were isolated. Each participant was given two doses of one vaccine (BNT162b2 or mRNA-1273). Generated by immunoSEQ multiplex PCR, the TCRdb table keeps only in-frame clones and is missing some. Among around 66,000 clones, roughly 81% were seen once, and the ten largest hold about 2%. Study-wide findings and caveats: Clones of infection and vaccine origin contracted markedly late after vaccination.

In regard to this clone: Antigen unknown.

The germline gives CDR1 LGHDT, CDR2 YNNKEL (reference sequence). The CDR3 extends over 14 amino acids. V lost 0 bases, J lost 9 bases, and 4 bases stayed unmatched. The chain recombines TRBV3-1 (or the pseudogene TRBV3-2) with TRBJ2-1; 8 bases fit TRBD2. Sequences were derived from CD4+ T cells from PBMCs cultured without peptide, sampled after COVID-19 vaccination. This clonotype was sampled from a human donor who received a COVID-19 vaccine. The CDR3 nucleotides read TGTGCCAGCAGCCAAGACGCGGGGGGCCGTGAGCAGTTCTTC. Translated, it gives CASSQDAGGREQFF.